Here is one T cell receptor beta chain with its context. Its specificity is not known. V lost 2 bases to trimming and J lost 6 bases; unmatched junction nucleotides: 4. The CDR3 contains 15 residues. CDR1 is SGHNT and CDR2 is YYREEE in the germline V gene (reference sequence). This sample was taken from a study of memory CD4+ T cells and cytomegalovirus serostatus. Overall study context: Donors were healthy Belgian adults, 9 or 10 CMV seropositive and about two dozen seronegative.

The sort gate was single viable CD3+CD4+CD8-CD45RO+ cells for memory CD4+ T cells. Overall study results and limits: 67 of 164 known CMV-associated TCRbeta sequences appeared in CD4+ memory.

In the source study's methods: Out-of-frame sequences were removed, leaving some 2 million distinct TCRbeta sequences. Profiled with immunoSEQ multiplex PCR; TCRdb holds only in-frame clones, not every one. The V and J calls and clone size are taken from that table; D and trimming were inferred from the DNA. The table lists tens of thousands of clones, 70% to 80% of them singletons. The V and J genes are TRBV5-4 and TRBJ2-2, with TRBD1 matching over 10 bases. The specimen was memory CD4+ T cells from blood. The receptor was isolated from an adult in good health and CMV-seropositive. The CDR3 DNA is TGTGCCAGCAGCTTACCGGGGACAGGGGCCGGGGAGCTGTTTTTT. The encoded protein is CASSLPGTGAGELFF.